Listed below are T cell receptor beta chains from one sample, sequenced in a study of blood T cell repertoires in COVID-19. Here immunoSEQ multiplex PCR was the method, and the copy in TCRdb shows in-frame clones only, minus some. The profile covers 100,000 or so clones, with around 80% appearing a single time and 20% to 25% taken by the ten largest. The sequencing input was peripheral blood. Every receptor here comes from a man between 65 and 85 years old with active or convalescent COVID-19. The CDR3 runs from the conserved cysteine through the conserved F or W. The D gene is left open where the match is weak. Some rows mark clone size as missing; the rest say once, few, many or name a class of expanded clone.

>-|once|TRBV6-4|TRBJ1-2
TGTGCCAGCAGTGACGGCAGTGCCCCTAACTATGGCTACACCTTC
CASSDGSAPNYGYTF
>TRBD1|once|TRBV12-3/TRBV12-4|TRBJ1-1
TGTGCCAGCAGCCCAGGGGGCACTGAAGCTTTCTTT
CASSPGGTEAFF
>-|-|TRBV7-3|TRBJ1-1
TGTGCCAGCAGCTTAAGGTGGGGGGACACTGAAGCTTTCTTT
CASSLRWGDTEAFF
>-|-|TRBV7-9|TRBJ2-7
TGTGCCAGCAGCTTAGCGTCTCGCGACCCGGGCTACGAGCAGTACTTC
CASSLASRDPGYEQYF
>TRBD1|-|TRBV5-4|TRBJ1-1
TGTGCCAGCAGCTTGCAGGGGGCTAGCACTGAAGCTTTCTTT
CASSLQGASTEAFF
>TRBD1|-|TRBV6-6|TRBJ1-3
TGTGCCAGCCGACAGGGAGTGGGAAACACCATATATTTT
CASRQGVGNTIYF
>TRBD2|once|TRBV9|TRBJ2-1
TGTGCCAGCAGCGTACGGCTAGCGGGAGTCTCTGAGCAGTTCTTC
CASSVRLAGVSEQFF
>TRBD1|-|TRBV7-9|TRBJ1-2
TGTGCCAGCAGCCACGCGGACAGGGGCTATGGCTACACCTTC
CASSHADRGYGYTF
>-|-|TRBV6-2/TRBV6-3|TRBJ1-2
TGTGCCAGCAGTTCAACAGGGAACTATGGCTACACCTTC
CASSSTGNYGYTF
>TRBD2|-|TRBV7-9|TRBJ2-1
TGTGCCAGCAGCTTAGCCGGGAGGATGTCCTACAATGAGCAGTTCTTC
CASSLAGRMSYNEQFF
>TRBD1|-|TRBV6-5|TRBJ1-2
TGTGCCAGCAGATCCCCCGGACAGGAAGGGGATGGCTACACCTTC
CASRSPGQEGDGYTF
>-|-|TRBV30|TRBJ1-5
TGTGCCTGGAGTGACGGGGACAAGCCCCAGCATTTT
CAWSDGDKPQHF
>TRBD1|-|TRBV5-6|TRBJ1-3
TGTGCCAGCAGCTCCGCCGGGACAGGGGCCTCTGGAAACACCATATATTTT
CASSSAGTGASGNTIYF
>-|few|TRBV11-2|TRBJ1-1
TGTGCCAGCAGCCCCCAGCTAGGGAACACTGAAGCTTTCTTT
CASSPQLGNTEAFF
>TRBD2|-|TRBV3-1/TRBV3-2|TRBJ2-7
TGTGCCAGCACCTCGCGGGGGGTAGGTTACGAGCAGTACTTC
CASTSRGVGYEQYF
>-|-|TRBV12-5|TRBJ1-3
TGTGCTAGTGGTTTCAGGGCATCTGGAAACACCATATATTTT
CASGFRASGNTIYF
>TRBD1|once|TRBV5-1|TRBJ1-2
TGCGCCAGCAGCTCTACAGGGGGTCACTATGGCTACACCTTC
CASSSTGGHYGYTF
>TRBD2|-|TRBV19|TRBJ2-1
TGTGCCAGTAGTCTCACTAGCGGGAGCTCCTACAATGAGCAGTTCTTC
CASSLTSGSSYNEQFF
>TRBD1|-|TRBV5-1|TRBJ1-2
TGCGCCAGCAGTCCCAGACAGGGGGACTATGGCTACACCTTC
CASSPRQGDYGYTF
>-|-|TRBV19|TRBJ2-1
TGTGCCAGTAGTATTGGGCCCAGCTCCTACAATGAGCAGTTCTTC
CASSIGPSSYNEQFF
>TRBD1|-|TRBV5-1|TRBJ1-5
TGCGCCAGCAGGGCCGGGACAGGGAATCGCAATCAGCCCCAGCATTTT
CASRAGTGNRNQPQHF
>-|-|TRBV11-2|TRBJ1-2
TGTGCCAGCAGCTTAGTCCGGACACCTAGCTACACCTTC
CASSLVRTPSYTF
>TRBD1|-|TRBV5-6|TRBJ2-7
TGTGCCAGCAGCTTAGACAGGGTTGGCTACGAGCAGTACTTC
CASSLDRVGYEQYF
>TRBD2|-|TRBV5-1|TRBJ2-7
TGCCCCCGCTGGGGGCGGGGGGCGGGCGGGCCGAGCTCCTACGAGCAGTACTTC
CPRWGRGAGGPSSYEQYF
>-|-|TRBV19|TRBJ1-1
TGTGCCAGTAGTAATAACAGGGACACTGAAGCTTTCTTT
CASSNNRDTEAFF
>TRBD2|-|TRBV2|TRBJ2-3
TGTGCCAGCAGAGAGCTAGCGGGAGCGGCGGATACGCAGTATTTT
CASRELAGAADTQYF
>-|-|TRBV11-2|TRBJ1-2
TGTGCCAGCAGCCACAGGGCCGGGGGCTACACCTTC
CASSHRAGGYTF
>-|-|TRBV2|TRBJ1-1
TGTGCCAGCAACTGGGGGGTAAGCACTGAAGCTTTCTTT
CASNWGVSTEAFF
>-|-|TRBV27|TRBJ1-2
TGTGCCAGCAGTCTCCTTGCGGGGACCGATGGCTACACCTTC
CASSLLAGTDGYTF
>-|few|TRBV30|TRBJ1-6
TGTGCCTGGAGTGAATTTGGCAGGGTAATAGATAATTCACCCCTCCACTTT
CAWSEFGRVIDNSPLHF
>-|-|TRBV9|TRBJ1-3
TGTGCCAGCAGCTCGCAGGCCATCCCTGGAAACACCATATATTTT
CASSSQAIPGNTIYF
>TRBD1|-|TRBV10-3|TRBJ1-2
TGTGCCATCAGTGAGGACAGGGGGGGCTATGGCTACACCTTC
CAISEDRGGYGYTF
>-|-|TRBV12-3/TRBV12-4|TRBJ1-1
TGTGCCAGCAGTCCAGGGGTTGGAGCTTTCTTT
CASSPGVGAFF
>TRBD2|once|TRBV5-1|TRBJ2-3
TGCGCCAGCAGGCCGGGACTAAGCACAGATACGCAGTATTTT
CASRPGLSTDTQYF
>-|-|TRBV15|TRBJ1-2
TGTGCCACCAGCAGAGCTGACCAGGGTGATGGCTACACCTTC
CATSRADQGDGYTF
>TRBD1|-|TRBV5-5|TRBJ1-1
TGTGCCAGCAGCCCCGACAGGGCCACTGAAGCTTTCTTT
CASSPDRATEAFF
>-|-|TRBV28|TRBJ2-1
TGTGCCAGCCTGGACAGTTTCACCTACAATGAGCAGTTCTTC
CASLDSFTYNEQFF
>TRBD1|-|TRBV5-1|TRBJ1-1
TGCGCCAGCAGACCTACAGGGGGCACAAGTTCGAACACTGAAGCTTTCTTT
CASRPTGGTSSNTEAFF
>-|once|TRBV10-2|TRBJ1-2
TGCGCCACTCAAGGGGCCGCTTTAACTGTTGGCTACACCTTC
CATQGAALTVGYTF
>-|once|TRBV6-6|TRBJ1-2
TGTGCCAGCAGCTTTGACTCTAACTATGGCTACACCTTC
CASSFDSNYGYTF
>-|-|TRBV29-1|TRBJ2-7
TGCAGCGTTGAGTCACCCGGCTCCTACGAGCAGTACTTC
CSVESPGSYEQYF
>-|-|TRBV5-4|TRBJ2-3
TGTGCCAGCAGCTTAAAAGAGGATACGCAGTATTTT
CASSLKEDTQYF
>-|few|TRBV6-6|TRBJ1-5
TGTGCCAGCAGTTACCTCCCCGGCAGGGGCCATCAGCCCCAGCATTTT
CASSYLPGRGHQPQHF
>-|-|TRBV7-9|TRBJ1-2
TGTGCCAGCAGCCGTGGCGGGACCCTCCGTGGAGGCTACACCTTC
CASSRGGTLRGGYTF
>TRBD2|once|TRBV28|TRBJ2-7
TGTGCCAGCAGTCCCGGGGGGGGCGGGGTATCATACGAGCAGTACTTC
CASSPGGGGVSYEQYF
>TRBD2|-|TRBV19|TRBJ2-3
TGTGCCACCCCACGGGCTAGCGGGACGTTTGGTACGCAGTATTTT
CATPRASGTFGTQYF